This entry describes one T cell receptor beta chain. What it binds is unknown. This specimen comes from a study of CD8 T cells in ankylosing spondylitis. V lost 8 bases and J lost 4, with 11 bases in between. Germline lookup yields CDR1 SGHTA and CDR2 FQGTGA. This CDR3 contains 13 residues. Findings and caveats of the study: In ankylosing spondylitis blood, a motif of seven or eight highly homologous TCR beta variants appeared characteristic.

Quantitative 5'-RACE was performed with molecular barcodes, and it yielded the TCR beta libraries. MiXCR, applied by TCRdb to the 5' RACE reads, yields one record per CDR3 protein. The table lists about 340,000 distinct CDR3 sequences, 6.5% to 10% of them singletons. This clonotype originated in a male donor with ankylosing spondylitis. Sequencing was performed on blood, either unsorted or a sorted T cell fraction (not recorded which). This chain uses TRBV7-3 with TRBJ2-2, with a weak D call TRBD2 (6 bases). CDR3 sequence: CASRELSTGELFF. CDR3 coding DNA: TGTGCCAGCCGGGAGTTGAGCACCGGGGAGCTGTTTTTT. Complete variable domain (other parts from reference TRBV7-3 and TRBJ2-2): GAGVSQTPSNKVTEKGKYVELRCDPISGHTALYWYRQSLGQGPEFLIYFQGTGAADDSGLPNDRFFAVRPEGSVSTLKIQRTERGDSAVYLCASRELSTGELFFGEGSRLTVL.